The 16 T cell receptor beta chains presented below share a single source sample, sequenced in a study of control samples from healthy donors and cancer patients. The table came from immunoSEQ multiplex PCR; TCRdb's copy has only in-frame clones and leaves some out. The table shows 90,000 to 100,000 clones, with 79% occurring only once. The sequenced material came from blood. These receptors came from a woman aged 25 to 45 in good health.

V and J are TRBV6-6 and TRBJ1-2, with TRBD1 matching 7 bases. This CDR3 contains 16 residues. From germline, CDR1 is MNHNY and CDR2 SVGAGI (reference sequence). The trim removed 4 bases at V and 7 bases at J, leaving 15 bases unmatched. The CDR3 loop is CASSFPVTRTGFGYTF. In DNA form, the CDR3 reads TGTGCCAGCAGTTTTCCCGTTACAAGGACAGGCTTTGGCTACACCTTC.

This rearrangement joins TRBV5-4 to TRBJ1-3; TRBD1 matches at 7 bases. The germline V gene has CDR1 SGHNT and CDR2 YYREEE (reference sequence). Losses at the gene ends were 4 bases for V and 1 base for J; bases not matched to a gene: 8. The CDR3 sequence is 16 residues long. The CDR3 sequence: CASSEKNRGSGNTIYF. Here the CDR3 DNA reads TGTGCCAGCAGCGAGAAGAACAGGGGATCTGGAAACACCATATATTTT.

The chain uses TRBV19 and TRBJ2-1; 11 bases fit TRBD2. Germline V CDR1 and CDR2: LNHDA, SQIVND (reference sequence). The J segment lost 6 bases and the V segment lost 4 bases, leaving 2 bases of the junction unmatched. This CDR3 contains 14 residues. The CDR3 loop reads CASSSSGGANEQFF. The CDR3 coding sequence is TGTGCCAGTAGTAGTAGCGGGGGGGCCAATGAGCAGTTCTTC.

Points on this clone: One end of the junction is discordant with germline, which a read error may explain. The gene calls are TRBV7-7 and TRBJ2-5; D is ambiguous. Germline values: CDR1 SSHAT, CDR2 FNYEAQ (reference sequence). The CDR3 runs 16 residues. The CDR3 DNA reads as TGTGCTAGCAGCCCCCTACCGGGTAGGGCCCAAGAGACCCAGTACTTC. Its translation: CASSPLPGRAQETQYF.

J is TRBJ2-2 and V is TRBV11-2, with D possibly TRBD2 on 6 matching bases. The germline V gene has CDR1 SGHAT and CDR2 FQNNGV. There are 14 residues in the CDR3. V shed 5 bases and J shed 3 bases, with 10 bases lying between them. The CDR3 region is CASSGRLDTGELFF. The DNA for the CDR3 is TGTGCCAGCAGCGGCAGACTAGACACCGGGGAGCTGTTTTTT.

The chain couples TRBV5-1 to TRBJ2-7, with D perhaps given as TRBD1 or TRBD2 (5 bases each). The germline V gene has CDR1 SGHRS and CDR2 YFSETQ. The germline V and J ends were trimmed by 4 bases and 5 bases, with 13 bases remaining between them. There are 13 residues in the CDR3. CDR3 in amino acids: CASSRGPEDEQYF. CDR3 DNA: TGCGCCAGCAGCAGGGGACCCGAAGACGAGCAGTACTTC. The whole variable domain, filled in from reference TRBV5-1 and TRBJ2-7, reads KAGVTQTPRYLIKTRGQQVTLSCSPISGHRSVSWYQQTPGQGLQFLFEYFSETQRNKGNFPGRFSGRQFSNSRSEMNVSTLELGDSALYLCASSRGPEDEQYFGPGTRLTVT.

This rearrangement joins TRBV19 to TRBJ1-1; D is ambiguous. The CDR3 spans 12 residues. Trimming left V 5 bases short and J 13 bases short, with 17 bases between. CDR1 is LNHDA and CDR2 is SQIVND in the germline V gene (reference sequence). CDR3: CASSPRRTSGFF. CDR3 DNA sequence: TGTGCCAGTAGTCCACGACGGACCTCCGGTTTCTTT.

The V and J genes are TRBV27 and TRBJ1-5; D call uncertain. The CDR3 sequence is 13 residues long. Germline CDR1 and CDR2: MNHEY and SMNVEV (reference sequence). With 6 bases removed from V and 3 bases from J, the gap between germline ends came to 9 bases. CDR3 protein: CASSHRANQPQHF. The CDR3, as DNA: TGTGCCAGCAGCCACCGAGCCAATCAGCCCCAGCATTTT.

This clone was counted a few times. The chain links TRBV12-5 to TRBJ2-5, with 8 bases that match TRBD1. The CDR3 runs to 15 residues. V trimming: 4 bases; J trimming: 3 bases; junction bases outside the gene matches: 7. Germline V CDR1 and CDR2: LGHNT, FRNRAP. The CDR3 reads CASGSGDRGEETQYF. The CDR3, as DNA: TGTGCTAGTGGTTCCGGCGACAGGGGTGAAGAGACCCAGTACTTC.

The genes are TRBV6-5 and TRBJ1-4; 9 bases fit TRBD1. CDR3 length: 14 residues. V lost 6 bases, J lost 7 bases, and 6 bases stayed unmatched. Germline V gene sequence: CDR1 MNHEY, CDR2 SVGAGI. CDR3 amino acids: CASRGTGLGEKLFF. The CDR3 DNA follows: TGTGCCAGCAGAGGGACAGGGCTAGGTGAAAAACTGTTTTTT.

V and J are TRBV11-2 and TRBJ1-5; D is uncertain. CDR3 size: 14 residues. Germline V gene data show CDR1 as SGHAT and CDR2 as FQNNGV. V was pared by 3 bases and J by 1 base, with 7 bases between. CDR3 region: CASSFGGSNQPQHF. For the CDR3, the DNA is TGTGCCAGCAGCTTCGGAGGGAGCAATCAGCCCCAGCATTTT.

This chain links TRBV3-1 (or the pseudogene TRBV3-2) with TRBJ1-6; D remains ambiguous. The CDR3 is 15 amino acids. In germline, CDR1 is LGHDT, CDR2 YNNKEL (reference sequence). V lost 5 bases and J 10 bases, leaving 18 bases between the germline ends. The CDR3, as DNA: TGTGCCAGCAGCTACCGGGGAGGGAATCGATCACCCCTCCACTTT. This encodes CASSYRGGNRSPLHF.

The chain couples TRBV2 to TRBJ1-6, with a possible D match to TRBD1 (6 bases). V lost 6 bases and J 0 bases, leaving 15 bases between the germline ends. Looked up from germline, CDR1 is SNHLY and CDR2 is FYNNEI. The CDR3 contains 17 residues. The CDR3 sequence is CASRGALFSSYNSPLHF. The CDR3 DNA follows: TGTGCCAGCAGGGGGGCCCTTTTTAGCTCCTATAATTCACCCCTCCACTTT.

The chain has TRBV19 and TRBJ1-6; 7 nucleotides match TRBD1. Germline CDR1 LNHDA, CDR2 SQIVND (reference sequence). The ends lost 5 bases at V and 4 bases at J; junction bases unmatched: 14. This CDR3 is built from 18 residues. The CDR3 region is CASSSQVRRQGYNSPLHF. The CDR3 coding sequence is TGTGCCAGTAGTTCCCAAGTGAGACGACAGGGTTATAATTCACCCCTCCACTTT.

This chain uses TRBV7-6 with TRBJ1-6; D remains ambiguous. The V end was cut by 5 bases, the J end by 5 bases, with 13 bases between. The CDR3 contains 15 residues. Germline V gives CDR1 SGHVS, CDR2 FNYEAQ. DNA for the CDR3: TGTGCCAGCAGCCCAACCGAACAGCATAATTCACCCCTCCACTTT. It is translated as CASSPTEQHNSPLHF. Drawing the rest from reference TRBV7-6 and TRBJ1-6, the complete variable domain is GAGVSQSPRYKVTKRGQDVALRCDPISGHVSLYWYRQALGQGPEFLTYFNYEAQQDKSGLPNDRFSAERPEGSISTLTIQRTEQRDSAMYRCASSPTEQHNSPLHFGNGTRLTVT.

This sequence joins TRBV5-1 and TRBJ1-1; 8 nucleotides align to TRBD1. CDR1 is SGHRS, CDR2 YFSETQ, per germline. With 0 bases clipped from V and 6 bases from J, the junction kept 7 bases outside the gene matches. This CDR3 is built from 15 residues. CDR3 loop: CASSLVRTGTSEAFF. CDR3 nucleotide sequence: TGCGCCAGCAGCTTGGTTCGGACAGGGACTTCTGAAGCTTTCTTT.